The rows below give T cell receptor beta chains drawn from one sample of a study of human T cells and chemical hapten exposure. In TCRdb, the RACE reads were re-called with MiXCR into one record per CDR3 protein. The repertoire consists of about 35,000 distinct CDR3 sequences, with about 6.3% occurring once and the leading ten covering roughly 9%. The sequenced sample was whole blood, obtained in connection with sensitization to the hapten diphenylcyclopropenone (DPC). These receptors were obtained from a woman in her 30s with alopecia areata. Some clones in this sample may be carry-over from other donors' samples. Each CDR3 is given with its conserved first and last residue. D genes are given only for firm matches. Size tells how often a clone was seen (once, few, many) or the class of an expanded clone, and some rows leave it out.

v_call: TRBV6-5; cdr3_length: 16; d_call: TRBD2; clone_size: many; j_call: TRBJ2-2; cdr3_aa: CASSWSRGGPPGELFF; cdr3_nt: TGTGCCAGCAGTTGGAGTCGCGGGGGGCCTCCCGGGGAGCTGTTTTTT
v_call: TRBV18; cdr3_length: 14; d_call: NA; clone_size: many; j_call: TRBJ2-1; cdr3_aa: CASSRVTGATEQFF; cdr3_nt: TGTGCCAGCTCACGGGTTACGGGGGCCACTGAGCAGTTCTTC
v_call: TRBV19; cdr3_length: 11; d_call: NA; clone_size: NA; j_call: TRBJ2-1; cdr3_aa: CASSIGLEQFF; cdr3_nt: TGTGCCAGTAGTATAGGACTTGAGCAGTTCTTC
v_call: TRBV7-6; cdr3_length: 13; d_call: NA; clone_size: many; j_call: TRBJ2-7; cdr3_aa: CASSLSTAGEQYF; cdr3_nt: TGTGCCAGCAGCTTAAGTACGGCGGGCGAGCAGTACTTC
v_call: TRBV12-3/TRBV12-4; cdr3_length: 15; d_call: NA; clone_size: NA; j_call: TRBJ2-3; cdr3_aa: CASSPQAGSTDTQYF; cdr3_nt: TGTGCCAGCAGTCCCCAGGCAGGTAGCACAGATACGCAGTATTTT
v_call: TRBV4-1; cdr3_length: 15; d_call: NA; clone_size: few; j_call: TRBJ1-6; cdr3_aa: CASSPSGTYNSPLHF; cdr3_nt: TGCGCCAGCAGCCCGTCCGGGACATATAATTCACCCCTCCACTTT
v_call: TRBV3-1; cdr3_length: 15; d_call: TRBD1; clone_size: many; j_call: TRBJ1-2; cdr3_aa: CASSLGTQGYYGYTF; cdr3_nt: TGTGCCAGCAGCCTTGGGACACAGGGGTACTATGGCTACACCTTC
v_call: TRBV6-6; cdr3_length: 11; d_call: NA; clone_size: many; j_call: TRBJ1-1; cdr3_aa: CASERGRGAFF; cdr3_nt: TGTGCCAGCGAAAGGGGCAGGGGAGCTTTCTTT
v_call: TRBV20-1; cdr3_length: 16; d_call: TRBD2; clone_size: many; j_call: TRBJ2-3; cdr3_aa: CSARDEGRESTDTQYF; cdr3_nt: TGCAGTGCTAGAGATGAGGGGAGGGAGAGCACAGATACGCAGTATTTT
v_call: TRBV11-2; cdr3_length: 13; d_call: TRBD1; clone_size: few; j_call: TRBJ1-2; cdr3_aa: CASSLAGGLGYTF; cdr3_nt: TGTGCCAGCAGCTTAGCAGGGGGTCTTGGCTACACCTTC
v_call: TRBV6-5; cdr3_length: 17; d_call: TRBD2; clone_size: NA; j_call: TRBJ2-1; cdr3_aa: CAIGKLIASGGAYEQFF; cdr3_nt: TGTGCCATCGGCAAATTAATAGCTAGCGGGGGGGCCTATGAGCAGTTCTTC
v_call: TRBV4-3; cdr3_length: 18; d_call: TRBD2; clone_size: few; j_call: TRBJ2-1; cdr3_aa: CASSQDHTSGGAVREQFF; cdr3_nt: TGCGCCAGCAGCCAAGATCATACTAGCGGGGGGGCAGTTAGAGAGCAGTTCTTC
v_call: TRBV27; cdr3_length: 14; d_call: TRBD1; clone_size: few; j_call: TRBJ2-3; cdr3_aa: CASSLKQGTDTQYF; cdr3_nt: TGTGCCAGCAGTCTAAAACAGGGGACAGATACGCAGTATTTT
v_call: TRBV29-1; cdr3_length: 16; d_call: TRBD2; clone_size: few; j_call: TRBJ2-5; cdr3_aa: CSVDVPSGDWGETQYF; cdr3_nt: TGCAGCGTTGATGTGCCTAGCGGGGACTGGGGAGAGACCCAGTACTTC
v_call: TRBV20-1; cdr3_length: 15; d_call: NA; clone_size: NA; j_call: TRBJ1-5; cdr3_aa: CSARSQRTSNQPQHF; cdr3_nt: TGCAGTGCTAGGTCACAGAGGACTAGCAATCAGCCCCAGCATTTT
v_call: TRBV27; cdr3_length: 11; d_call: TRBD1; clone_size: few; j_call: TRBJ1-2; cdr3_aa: CASFDREGYTF; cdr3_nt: TGTGCCAGTTTCGACAGGGAAGGCTACACCTTC
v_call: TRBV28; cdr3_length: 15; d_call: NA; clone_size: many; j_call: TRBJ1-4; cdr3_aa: CASSLQGLSAEKLFF; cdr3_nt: TGTGCCAGCAGCCTACAGGGACTCAGCGCCGAAAAACTGTTTTTT
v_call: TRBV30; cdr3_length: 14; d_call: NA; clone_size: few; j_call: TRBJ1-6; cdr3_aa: CAWSVGQHNSPLHF; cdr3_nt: TGTGCCTGGAGTGTAGGACAGCATAATTCACCCCTCCACTTT
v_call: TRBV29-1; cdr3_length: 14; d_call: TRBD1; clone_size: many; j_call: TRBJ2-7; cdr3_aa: CSACRDRGPYEQYF; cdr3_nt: TGCAGCGCCTGCCGGGACAGGGGGCCCTACGAGCAGTACTTC
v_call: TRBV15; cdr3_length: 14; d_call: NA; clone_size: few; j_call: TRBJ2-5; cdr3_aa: CATSRGPSQETQYF; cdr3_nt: TGTGCCACCAGCAGAGGGCCGAGCCAAGAGACCCAGTACTTC
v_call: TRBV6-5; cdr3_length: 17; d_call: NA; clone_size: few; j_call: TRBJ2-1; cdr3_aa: CASSYSIPDYSYNEQFF; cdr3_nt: TGTGCCAGCAGTTACTCGATTCCGGACTACTCCTACAATGAGCAGTTCTTC
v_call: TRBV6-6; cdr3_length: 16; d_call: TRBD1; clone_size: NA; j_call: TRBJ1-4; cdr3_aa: CASSYPGQGRGEKLFF; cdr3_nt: TGTGCCAGCAGTTACCCCGGACAGGGCCGGGGGGAAAAACTGTTTTTT
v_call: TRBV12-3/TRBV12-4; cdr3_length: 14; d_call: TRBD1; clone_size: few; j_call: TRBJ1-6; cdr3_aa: CASSFLQGGSPLHF; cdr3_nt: TGTGCCAGCAGTTTTTTACAGGGGGGTTCACCCCTCCACTTT
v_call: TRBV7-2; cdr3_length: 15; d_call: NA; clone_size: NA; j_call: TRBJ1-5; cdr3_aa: CASSLIRGPQEPQHF; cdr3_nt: TGTGCCAGCAGCCTCATACGGGGGCCCCAAGAGCCCCAGCATTTT
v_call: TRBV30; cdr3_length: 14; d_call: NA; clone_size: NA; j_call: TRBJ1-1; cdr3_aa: CAWSARGRNTEAFF; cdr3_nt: TGTGCCTGGAGTGCCCGGGGGCGTAACACTGAAGCTTTCTTT
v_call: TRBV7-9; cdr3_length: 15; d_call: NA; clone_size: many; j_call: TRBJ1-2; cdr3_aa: CASSHRSPANYGYTF; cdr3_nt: TGTGCCAGCAGCCACCGGTCGCCAGCTAACTATGGCTACACCTTC
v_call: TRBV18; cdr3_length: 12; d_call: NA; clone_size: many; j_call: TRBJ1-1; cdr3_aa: CASSPANTEAFF; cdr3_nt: TGTGCCAGCTCACCAGCCAACACTGAAGCTTTCTTT
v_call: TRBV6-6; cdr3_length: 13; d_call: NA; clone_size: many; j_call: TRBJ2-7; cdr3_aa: CASSYSGGGEQYF; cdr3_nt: TGTGCCAGCAGTTACTCGGGGGGTGGAGAGCAGTACTTC
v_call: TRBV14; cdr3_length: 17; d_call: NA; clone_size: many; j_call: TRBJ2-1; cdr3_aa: CASSQDQRMLVGNEQFF; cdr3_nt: TGTGCCAGCAGCCAAGATCAGAGGATGCTGGTAGGCAATGAGCAGTTCTTC
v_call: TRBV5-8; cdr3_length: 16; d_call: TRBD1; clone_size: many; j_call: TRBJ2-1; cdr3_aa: CASSERDRGPYNEQFF; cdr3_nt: TGTGCCAGCAGCGAACGGGACAGGGGGCCTTACAATGAGCAGTTCTTC
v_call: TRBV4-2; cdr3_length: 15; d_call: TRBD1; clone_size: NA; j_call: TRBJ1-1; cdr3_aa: CASSQGQGLNTEAFF; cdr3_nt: TGTGCCAGCAGCCAAGGACAGGGGCTGAACACTGAAGCTTTCTTT
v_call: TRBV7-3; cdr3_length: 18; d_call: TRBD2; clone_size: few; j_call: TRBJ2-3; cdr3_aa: CASSQLAGGPRRTDTQYF; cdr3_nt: TGTGCCAGCAGTCAACTAGCGGGGGGGCCCCGCCGCACAGATACGCAGTATTTT
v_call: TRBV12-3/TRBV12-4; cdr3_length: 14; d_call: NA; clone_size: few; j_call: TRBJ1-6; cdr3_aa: CASTRSDGNSPLHF; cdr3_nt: TGTGCCAGCACACGAAGTGATGGTAATTCACCCCTCCACTTT
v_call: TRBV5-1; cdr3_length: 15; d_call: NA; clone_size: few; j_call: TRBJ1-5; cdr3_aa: CASSLGGESNQPQHF; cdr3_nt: TGCGCCAGCAGCTTGGGGGGGGAAAGCAATCAGCCCCAGCATTTT
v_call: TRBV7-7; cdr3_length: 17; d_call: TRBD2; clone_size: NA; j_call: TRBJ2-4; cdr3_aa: CAWVQSKQTGGGNIQYF; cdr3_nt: TGTGCGTGGGTCCAGAGCAAACAGACAGGCGGGGGGAACATTCAGTACTTC
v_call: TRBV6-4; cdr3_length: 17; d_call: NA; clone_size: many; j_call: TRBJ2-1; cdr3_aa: CASSHGCFWGRYNEQFF; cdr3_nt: TGTGCCAGCAGCCACGGTTGTTTTTGGGGCCGATACAATGAGCAGTTCTTC
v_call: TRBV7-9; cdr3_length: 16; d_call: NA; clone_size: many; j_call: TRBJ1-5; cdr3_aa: CASSSDSLSSNQPQHF; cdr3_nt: TGTGCCAGCAGCTCGGACAGCCTAAGTAGCAATCAGCCCCAGCATTTT
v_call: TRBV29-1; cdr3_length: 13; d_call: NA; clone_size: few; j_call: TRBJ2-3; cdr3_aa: CSVGGGGTDTQYF; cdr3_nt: TGCAGCGTTGGGGGGGGCGGGACAGATACGCAGTATTTT
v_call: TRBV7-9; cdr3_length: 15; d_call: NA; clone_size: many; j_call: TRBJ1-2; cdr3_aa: CASSLGGGPAYGYTF; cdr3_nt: TGTGCCAGCAGCTTAGGGGGAGGGCCGGCCTATGGCTACACCTTC
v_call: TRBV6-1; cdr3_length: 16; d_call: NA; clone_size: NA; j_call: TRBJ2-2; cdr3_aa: CASSESIGRAAGELFF; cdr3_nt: TGTGCCAGCAGTGAAAGTATTGGCAGGGCGGCCGGGGAGCTGTTTTTT